Listed below are T cell receptor beta chains from one sample, sequenced in a study of T cell repertoires in cytomegalovirus infection. TCRdb ran MiXCR on the reads and lists one entry per CDR3 protein. In the table there are about 250,000 distinct CDR3 sequences, more than 15% of which are singletons. Sequencing used CD8+ T cells from PBMCs. Every receptor here comes from a human donor in good health (CMV status not recorded). Some clones in this sample may be carry-over from other donors' samples. The CDR3 runs from the conserved cysteine through the conserved F or W. The D gene is left open where the match is weak. Clone sizes are given selectively: once, few, many, or a class where the clone is expanded.

size,D,V,length,J,CDR3,DNA
few,TRBD1,TRBV11-2,15,TRBJ1-2,CASSYRDRHNYGYTF,TGTGCCAGCAGCTACAGGGACAGGCACAACTATGGCTACACCTTC
many,.,TRBV12-3/TRBV12-4,13,TRBJ2-7,CASSLQAPHEQYF,TGTGCCAGCAGTTTACAGGCCCCCCACGAGCAGTACTTC
many,.,TRBV7-9,15,TRBJ2-7,CASSLEGARSYEQYF,TGTGCCAGCAGCTTAGAAGGGGCGCGGTCCTACGAGCAGTACTTC
many,.,TRBV7-2,15,TRBJ1-6,CASSFHSSYNSPLHF,TGTGCCAGCAGTTTTCACAGCTCCTATAATTCACCCCTCCACTTT
few,TRBD2,TRBV7-2,17,TRBJ2-4,CASSLRGAGGPQNIQYF,TGTGCCAGCAGCTTACGGGGAGCGGGGGGCCCCCAAAACATTCAGTACTTC
.,TRBD1,TRBV7-9,16,TRBJ1-1,CASSPWTDRMSTEAFF,TGTGCCAGCAGCCCATGGACGGACAGGATGAGCACTGAAGCTTTCTTT
.,TRBD2,TRBV4-2,17,TRBJ2-3,CASSQDGGGGSTDTQYF,TGTGCCAGCAGCCAAGACGGCGGCGGGGGGAGCACAGATACGCAGTATTTT
.,.,TRBV5-1,17,TRBJ1-1,CASSLTAMDTVDTEAFF,TGCGCCAGCAGCTTGACCGCTATGGACACGGTCGACACTGAAGCTTTCTTT
.,.,TRBV20-1,13,TRBJ2-7,CSARLGSSYEQYF,TGCAGTGCTAGATTAGGCAGCTCCTACGAGCAGTACTTC
.,TRBD1,TRBV20-1,16,TRBJ2-6,CSAPDRVGSGANVLTF,TGCAGTGCTCCTGACAGGGTCGGCTCTGGGGCCAACGTCCTGACTTTC
.,.,TRBV28,13,TRBJ2-7,CASSLARLYEQYF,TGTGCCAGCAGTTTAGCTAGATTGTACGAGCAGTACTTC
many,.,TRBV6-5,14,TRBJ2-5,CASRLRDGQETQYF,TGTGCCAGCAGGTTACGGGACGGACAAGAGACCCAGTACTTC
.,TRBD1,TRBV6-5,14,TRBJ2-3,CASSRGQGTDTQYF,TGTGCCAGCAGTAGGGGACAGGGCACAGATACGCAGTATTTT
.,TRBD1,TRBV5-1,16,TRBJ2-7,CASSEHGTASLSEQYF,TGCGCCAGCAGCGAGCACGGGACAGCATCTCTATCCGAGCAGTACTTC
few,TRBD1,TRBV28,16,TRBJ1-3,CASSTGQDFSGNTIYF,TGTGCCAGCAGCACGGGACAGGACTTCTCTGGAAACACCATATATTTT
few,TRBD2,TRBV15,18,TRBJ2-5,CATSREGLAGVKGETQYF,TGTGCCACCAGCAGAGAAGGCCTAGCGGGGGTCAAGGGTGAGACCCAGTACTTC
.,.,TRBV14,15,TRBJ1-4,CASSQLEGLNEKLFF,TGTGCCAGCAGCCAACTCGAGGGCCTTAATGAAAAACTGTTTTTT
.,TRBD1,TRBV7-9,15,TRBJ1-2,CASSRPDRDENGYTF,TGTGCCAGCAGTAGACCGGACAGGGACGAGAATGGCTACACCTTC
.,.,TRBV6-2/TRBV6-3,16,TRBJ2-1,CASSYDGPSGRNEQFF,TGTGCCAGCAGTTACGACGGACCGAGCGGTAGGAATGAGCAGTTCTTC
many,.,TRBV15,16,TRBJ1-4,CATRSSLQVTNEKLFF,TGTGCCACCAGGTCAAGTTTACAGGTGACTAATGAAAAACTGTTTTTT
few,.,TRBV4-3,16,TRBJ2-7,CASSQDSAGSYYEQYF,TGCGCCAGCAGCCAAGACTCGGCAGGGAGTTACTACGAGCAGTACTTC
.,TRBD1,TRBV6-8,13,TRBJ2-7,CASSADRVWEQYF,TGTGCCAGCAGTGCGGACAGGGTTTGGGAGCAGTACTTC